This TCR beta chain emerged from a study of human T cells and chemical hapten exposure. Overall study findings and caveats: Sensitizing with DPC caused no change in TCRs above 1 in 1000 frequency.

This CDR3 has 15 amino acids. Trimming removed 1 base from V and 5 bases from J; junction bases left unmatched: 3. Germline CDR1 and CDR2: SEHNR and FQNEAQ (reference sequence). Time point described: healthy volunteer bleed at 6 weeks. Total RNA extraction was carried out from unfractionated whole blood. The study used a library that attached unique molecular identifiers to individual cDNA molecules. TCRdb re-called the RACE reads with MiXCR, one entry per CDR3 protein. Among approximately 81,000 distinct CDR3 sequences listed, 8.6% were seen once. Note on this clonotype: Its antigen is undetermined.

The specimen sequenced was whole blood. The chain recombines TRBV7-9 with TRBJ1-5; 9 bases are shared with TRBD1. This receptor was identified in a male donor in good health. Some clones in this sample may be carry-over from other donors' samples. CDR3 residues: CASSLGQGVHQPQHF. The CDR3 nucleotides read TGTGCCAGCAGCTTAGGACAGGGGGTCCATCAGCCCCAGCATTTT.